A selection of T cell receptor beta chains follows, all from one sample in a study of CD8 T cells in ankylosing spondylitis. TCRdb processed the 5' RACE reads anew with MiXCR; each CDR3 protein has one entry. The data contain around 890,000 distinct CDR3 sequences, about an eighth of them singletons. Material: blood, either unsorted or a sorted T cell fraction (not recorded which). These receptor sequences come from a male donor with ankylosing spondylitis. CDR3s include the opening cysteine and the closing phenylalanine or tryptophan. Fields, in order: V gene, CDR3 protein.

v_gene: TRBV6-5
CDR3aa: CASSYSRTGLSEQYF

v_gene: TRBV6-2/TRBV6-3
CDR3aa: CASSLSAHTQYF

v_gene: TRBV5-1
CDR3aa: CASSLAPASGQYF

v_gene: TRBV5-1
CDR3aa: CASSLYYGYTF

v_gene: TRBV10-3
CDR3aa: CAISESNREYNEQFF

v_gene: TRBV29-1
CDR3aa: CSGGTVLYGYTF

v_gene: TRBV20-1
CDR3aa: CSARSGNSYNEQFF

v_gene: TRBV28
CDR3aa: CASAGTHQETQYF

v_gene: TRBV5-1
CDR3aa: CASSPGTAEADTQYF

v_gene: TRBV28
CDR3aa: CASRPGVGSPLHF

v_gene: TRBV6-5
CDR3aa: CASSYRGGLAGVADTQYF

v_gene: TRBV6-6
CDR3aa: CASRISNQPQHF

v_gene: TRBV15
CDR3aa: CATSRPQREEQFF